The next 30 T cell receptor beta chains were all read from a single sample in a study of identical twins. MiXCR was run by TCRdb on the 5' RACE reads, yielding one entry per CDR3 protein. The sample lists 540,000 or so distinct CDR3 sequences, about a fifth occurring once. The same specimen was also included in a second study, on yellow fever vaccine responses in identical twins.

Sequenced input: CD4+ T cells sorted from blood. The receptors stem from a woman between 18 and 29 years old in good health.

This chain uses TRBV4-1 with TRBJ2-3, with D maybe TRBD1 (6 bases). The CDR3 extends over 16 amino acids. Looked up from germline, CDR1 is MGHRA and CDR2 is YSYEKL. With 0 bases removed from V and 2 bases from J, the gap between germline ends came to 12 bases. The chain's CDR3 is CASSQDSGTITDTQYF. The CDR3, as DNA: TGCGCCAGCAGCCAAGATTCCGGGACAATCACAGATACGCAGTATTTT.

This clonotype was seen repeatedly, ten times or more. The chain couples TRBV20-1 to TRBJ2-1, with 10 positions matching TRBD2. The V gene end was trimmed by 3 bases and the J gene end by 5 bases; junction bases not matched to a gene: 16. The CDR3 has 18 residues. The V gene's germline CDR1 is DFQATT and CDR2 SNEGSKA (reference sequence). The CDR3 sequence is CSARPSGAGGPVHNEQFF. CDR3 nucleotide sequence: TGCAGTGCTAGGCCCTCGGGAGCGGGAGGGCCGGTCCACAATGAGCAGTTCTTC.

V and J are TRBV20-1 and TRBJ1-5; 7 nucleotides agree with TRBD1. From germline, CDR1 is DFQATT and CDR2 SNEGSKA (reference sequence). The CDR3 totals 14 residues. The V and J ends lost 3 bases and 0 bases, in that order; junction bases with no gene match: 2. As DNA, the CDR3 is TGCAGTGCTAGGGGACAGTATAGCAATCAGCCCCAGCATTTT. Translated: CSARGQYSNQPQHF.

The chain joins TRBV4-1 to TRBJ1-5; D unresolved. The CDR3 sequence is 15 residues long. V gave up 1 base and J gave up 6 bases, with 13 bases separating them. Germline assignment: CDR1 MGHRA and CDR2 YSYEKL. CDR3 loop: CASSQAKAYGQPQHF. The CDR3 nucleotides are TGCGCCAGCAGCCAAGCCAAGGCTTATGGTCAGCCCCAGCATTTT.

This clonotype was observed a few times. The chain combines TRBV7-8 with TRBJ2-2; 8 bases agree with TRBD2. Per germline, CDR1 SGHVS and CDR2 FQNEAQ. CDR3 length equals 15 residues. Germline trimming cut 5 bases from V and 2 bases from J; bases unmatched to any gene: 4. The CDR3 reads CASSKSGGNTGELFF. For the CDR3, the DNA is TGTGCCAGCAGCAAAAGCGGGGGAAACACCGGGGAGCTGTTTTTT.

The chain carries TRBV7-9 and TRBJ2-3; no clear D gene. Trimming cost V 5 bases and J 3 bases, with 6 bases left between them. The length of the CDR3 is 12 residues. Looked up from germline, CDR1 is SEHNR and CDR2 is FQNEAQ (reference sequence). The CDR3 sequence is CASSVMTDTQYF. CDR3 DNA sequence: TGTGCCAGCAGCGTTATGACAGATACGCAGTATTTT.

This clonotype was picked up a small number of times. The V gene is TRBV15, the J gene TRBJ1-1; D perhaps matches TRBD1 (6 bases). V was pared by 6 bases and J by 1 base, with 9 bases between. CDR1 and CDR2 from the germline V gene are LNHNV and YYDKDF (reference sequence). The CDR3 has 13 amino acids. CDR3 in amino acids: CATRDRRNTEAFF. CDR3 sequence (DNA): TGTGCCACCAGGGACAGAAGGAACACTGAAGCTTTCTTT.

This chain uses TRBV20-1 with TRBJ2-7; 9 positions match TRBD2. The V gene end was trimmed by 5 bases and the J gene end by 1 base; junction bases not matched to a gene: 9. The CDR3 runs 15 residues. CDR1 and CDR2 (germline): DFQATT, SNEGSKA (reference sequence). This CDR3 reads CSAPVVTSGSYEQYF. In DNA form, the CDR3 reads TGCAGTGCTCCGGTGGTGACTAGCGGTTCCTACGAGCAGTACTTC.

The V and J genes are TRBV7-9 and TRBJ2-5; D may be TRBD2 (5 bases). This CDR3 comprises 15 residues. Looked up from germline, CDR1 is SEHNR and CDR2 is FQNEAQ (reference sequence). The V and J ends lost 1 base and 4 bases respectively, with 13 bases between them. As DNA, the CDR3 is TGTGCCAGCAGCTTAGTGGAAGGACTTGGAGAGACCCAGTACTTC. Translated: CASSLVEGLGETQYF.

This sequence joins TRBV5-4 and TRBJ1-1, with a tentative D call TRBD1 (6 bases). The CDR3 consists of 15 residues. The germline CDR1 and CDR2 sequences are SGHNT and YYREEE (reference sequence). V was cut by 4 bases and J by 0 bases, with 13 bases left in between. CDR3 DNA: TGTGCCAGCAGCGTAGGACAGATTCTGAACACTGAAGCTTTCTTT. This translates into CASSVGQILNTEAFF.

The rearrangement uses TRBV28 and TRBJ2-1, with 14 nucleotides matching TRBD2. CDR1 MDHEN and CDR2 SYDVKM come from the germline V gene. V was pared by 3 bases and J by 12 bases, with 7 bases of the junction left unmatched. This CDR3 region has 15 residues. The chain's CDR3 is CASSFGLAGGLGQFF. The DNA of the CDR3 is TGTGCCAGCAGTTTCGGACTAGCGGGAGGATTAGGGCAGTTCTTC.

The chain joins TRBV27 to TRBJ2-1; perhaps TRBD2 as D (6 bases). This CDR3 has 15 amino acids. Germline lookup yields CDR1 MNHEY and CDR2 SMNVEV (reference sequence). V lost 6 bases to trimming and J lost 12 bases, with 24 bases between them. CDR3 sequence (DNA): TGTGCCAGCAGCGACCCCCCTCTAGCGACTCAACGGCAGTTCTTC. Translating it yields CASSDPPLATQRQFF.

The table lists this clonotype with many counts. The chain recombines TRBV5-1 with TRBJ1-5, with a tentative D call TRBD1 (5 bases). The CDR3 extends over 13 amino acids. Germline CDR1 is SGHRS and CDR2 is YFSETQ. Trimming left V 4 bases short and J 1 base short, with 6 bases between. The CDR3 spells CASSRDSNQPQHF. As DNA, the CDR3 is TGCGCCAGCAGCAGGGACAGCAATCAGCCCCAGCATTTT. Full variable domain (missing parts from reference TRBV5-1 and TRBJ1-5): KAGVTQTPRYLIKTRGQQVTLSCSPISGHRSVSWYQQTPGQGLQFLFEYFSETQRNKGNFPGRFSGRQFSNSRSEMNVSTLELGDSALYLCASSRDSNQPQHFGDGTRLSIL.

This rearrangement joins TRBV7-8 to TRBJ1-5, with D tentatively TRBD1 (5 bases). The CDR3 extends over 14 amino acids. Germline V gene data show CDR1 as SGHVS and CDR2 as FQNEAQ. Trimming left V 1 base short and J 7 bases short, with 11 bases between. The CDR3 protein is CASSLVRGMQPQHF. CDR3 nucleotide sequence: TGTGCCAGCAGCTTAGTTAGGGGTATGCAGCCCCAGCATTTT.

Here the CDR3 DNA reads TGTGCTAGTGGTTTGGTACCCCCAACGAACTTAAGGGACAACGTCCTGACTTTC. Its protein is CASGLVPPTNLRDNVLTF. This chain connects TRBV12-5 to TRBJ2-6; D is ambiguous. CDR1 LGHNT and CDR2 FRNRAP come from the germline V gene. V was pared by 0 bases and J by 9 bases, with 21 bases between. The CDR3 is made up of 18 amino acids.

The rearrangement links TRBV28 to TRBJ2-7, with 8 bases lining up with TRBD2. The germline V gene encodes CDR1 MDHEN and CDR2 SYDVKM. V lost 7 bases, J lost 6 bases, and 11 bases stayed unmatched. The CDR3 consists of 14 residues. CDR3 in DNA: TGTGCCAGCACCCCTGGAGCGGGAGTCAGCGAGCAGTACTTC. Protein: CASTPGAGVSEQYF.

This clonotype was detected a few times. This sequence joins TRBV6-1 and TRBJ2-2, with D hard to call. V shed 5 bases and J shed 1 base, with 14 bases lying between them. This CDR3 spans 16 amino acids. CDR1 and CDR2 (germline): MNHNS, SASEGT. CDR3 region: CASSPHGLLNTGELFF. CDR3 DNA: TGTGCCAGCAGTCCCCACGGCCTCTTGAACACCGGGGAGCTGTTTTTT.

The sample holds many counts of this clonotype. The chain combines TRBV7-9 with TRBJ1-1; 7 bases line up with TRBD1. The CDR3 spans 16 residues. Germline CDR1 reads SEHNR; CDR2 reads FQNEAQ (reference sequence). The V segment lost 5 bases and the J segment 5 bases; nucleotides outside the gene matches: 14. The DNA for the CDR3 is TGTGCCAGCAGCGCGATCTACAGGGGATCAAGAACTGAAGCTTTCTTT. This codes for CASSAIYRGSRTEAFF.

V gene TRBV20-1 combines with J gene TRBJ2-3; the D is unclear. The CDR3 extends over 12 amino acids. Germline V gene data show CDR1 as DFQATT and CDR2 as SNEGSKA (reference sequence). V shed 2 bases and J shed 2 bases, with 5 bases lying between them. The CDR3: CSARRPTDTQYF. Written as DNA, the CDR3 is TGCAGTGCTAGAAGACCCACAGATACGCAGTATTTT.

There are a few counts of this clonotype. J is TRBJ1-2 and V is TRBV4-2; D not certain. CDR1 is LGHNA, CDR2 YNFKEQ, per germline. CDR3 length equals 14 residues. V was clipped by 0 bases and J by 4 bases, with 9 bases between them. The CDR3 reads CASSQDFGFYGYTF. For the CDR3, the DNA is TGTGCCAGCAGCCAAGATTTCGGTTTCTATGGCTACACCTTC.

The chain has TRBV6-5 and TRBJ2-2; D gene uncertain. The CDR3 sequence is 16 residues long. Trimming took 0 bases from V and 7 from J, leaving 15 bases between them. Germline values: CDR1 MNHEY, CDR2 SVGAGI. The CDR3 coding sequence is TGTGCCAGCAGTTACTCGTCTGAGAGGCAAAACGGGGAGCTGTTTTTT. Translated, it gives CASSYSSERQNGELFF.

This chain connects TRBV20-1 to TRBJ1-6; TRBD1 matches at 10 bases. Trimming removed 0 bases from V and 7 bases from J; junction bases left unmatched: 0. Germline V gene sequence: CDR1 DFQATT, CDR2 SNEGSKA (reference sequence). The CDR3 contains 14 residues. The CDR3 DNA sequence: TGCAGTGCTAGAGAGGGACAGGGGAATTCACCCCTCCACTTT. This translates into CSAREGQGNSPLHF.

The rearrangement joins TRBV3-1 to TRBJ2-4, with 7 bases aligning to TRBD1. This CDR3 region has 13 residues. The germline gives CDR1 LGHDT, CDR2 YNNKEL (reference sequence). The trim removed 7 bases at V and 6 bases at J, leaving 6 bases unmatched. The CDR3 reads CASTRQGTNIQYF. The DNA for the CDR3 is TGTGCCAGCACCCGACAGGGTACAAACATTCAGTACTTC.

CDR3 residues: CASRLAELTYEQYF. The CDR3 DNA is TGTGCCAGCAGACTAGCGGAGCTTACCTACGAGCAGTACTTC. The rearrangement uses TRBV2 and TRBJ2-7; 8 nucleotides line up with TRBD2. Trimming cost V 6 bases and J 2 bases; bases outside gene matches: 6. Per germline, CDR1 SNHLY and CDR2 FYNNEI. The CDR3 is 14 amino acids.

The V and J genes are TRBV15 and TRBJ2-1; tentative D call: TRBD2 (5 bases). CDR3 length: 14 residues. V shed 1 base and J shed 6 bases, with 10 bases lying between them. CDR1 and CDR2 (germline): LNHNV, YYDKDF (reference sequence). The chain's CDR3 is CATSRGLAVNEQFF. The DNA for the CDR3 is TGTGCCACCAGCAGAGGGCTAGCCGTCAATGAGCAGTTCTTC.

This clonotype was detected only a few times. V usage is TRBV4-1 and J usage is TRBJ2-7; a possible D gene is TRBD2 (5 bases). This CDR3 region has 17 residues. Germline V gives CDR1 MGHRA, CDR2 YSYEKL. V was shortened by 2 bases and J by 3 bases, with 20 bases between the two germline ends. CDR3 coding DNA: TGCGCCAGCAGCCAAAACGGTTGGGGAGACGCGTACTACGAGCAGTACTTC. It specifies CASSQNGWGDAYYEQYF.

This clonotype was counted only a few times. The chain recombines TRBV7-8 with TRBJ2-7, with 10 bases fitting TRBD1. The CDR3 is made up of 15 amino acids. V shed 2 bases, J shed 6 bases, and the junction held 7 bases outside the gene matches. CDR1 and CDR2 from the germline V gene are SGHVS and FQNEAQ. This chain's CDR3 is CASSLRDRGPGEQYV. CDR3 nucleotide sequence: TGTGCCAGCAGCTTACGTGACAGGGGGCCAGGCGAGCAGTACGTC.

This clonotype was observed many times. CDR3 DNA: TGTGCCAGCAGTCCTGACAGGGGGCAAGAGACCCAGTACTTC. It encodes CASSPDRGQETQYF. The V gene is TRBV12-3 or TRBV12-4, the J gene TRBJ2-5; 9 bases map to TRBD1. Germline trimming cut 5 bases from V and 2 bases from J; bases unmatched to any gene: 3. CDR3 length: 14 residues.

The CDR3 is CASSQSQAIYEQYF. The CDR3 bases are TGTGCCAGCAGCCAATCCCAGGCTATCTACGAGCAGTACTTC. V usage is TRBV3-1 and J usage is TRBJ2-7; no definite D call. V was trimmed by 2 bases and J by 3 bases, leaving 11 bases between them. Germline CDR1 LGHDT, CDR2 YNNKEL (reference sequence). The CDR3 spans 14 residues.

The chain uses TRBV25-1 and TRBJ1-6; weak D call: TRBD1 (5 bases). V lost 8 bases, J lost 4 bases, and 15 bases lay in between. This CDR3 spans 15 amino acids. Germline V lookup: CDR1 MGHDK, CDR2 SYGVNS. The DNA of the CDR3 is TGTGCCAGCGGGGAGACGGGACGGTATAATTCACCCCTCCACTTT. Its translation: CASGETGRYNSPLHF. The complete variable domain, with remaining parts taken from reference TRBV25-1 and TRBJ1-6, reads EADIYQTPRYLVIGTGKKITLECSQTMGHDKMYWYQQDPGMELHLIHYSYGVNSTEKGDLSSESTVSRIRTEHFPLTLESARPSHTSQYLCASGETGRYNSPLHFGNGTRLTVT.